Described below is a single T cell receptor (beta chain) sequence and its context. No antigen is known for it. The sample comes from a study of cytomegalovirus exposure and HLA in healthy donors. Study-wide points: The study recorded fewer than 200 TCR beta chains that were cytomegalovirus-associated. Most of the TCR beta V segments (in an earlier analysis) were productive either about 90% or about 30% of the time.

Amplification used 60 Vbeta primers and 13 Jbeta primers. The repertoire was sequenced with immunoSEQ multiplex PCR; TCRdb's copy has only in-frame clones and lacks some. The profile shows 150,000 to 200,000 clones, 75% to 80% of them singletons. Germline V gene data show CDR1 as SGHTA and CDR2 as FQGNSA. V was clipped by 4 bases and J by 5 bases, with 26 bases between them. The CDR3 consists of 18 residues. The V call is TRBV7-2, the J call TRBJ2-5, with D maybe TRBD1 (6 bases). Sequencing was performed on PBMCs. The TCR sequence derives from a woman in her 30s in good health and CMV-seropositive. CDR3 loop: CASSSDLRRQARRETQYF. The CDR3 coding sequence is TGTGCCAGCAGCTCAGATCTTAGACGACAGGCCCGCCGGGAGACCCAGTACTTC. The full variable domain, completed using reference TRBV7-2 and TRBJ2-5, is GAGVSQSPSNKVTEKGKDVELRCDPISGHTALYWYRQSLGQGLEFLIYFQGNSAPDKSGLPSDRFSAERTGGSVSTLTIQRTQQEDSAVYLCASSSDLRRQARRETQYFGPGTRLLVL.